Below, one T cell receptor (beta chain) is given with its context. Its antigen is undetermined. V lost 3 bases to trimming and J lost 0 bases, with 18 bases between them. The CDR3 loop spans 16 amino acids. Germline CDR1 is SQVTM and CDR2 is ANQGSEA. This entry is derived from a study of T cell responses to AZD1222 COVID-19 vaccine. Clones were read by immunoSEQ multiplex PCR, and TCRdb kept only the in-frame ones, dropping some. The sample has about 140,000 clones, about nine tenths seen once. Notes on the study in general: With dominance at 160-218 and 743-854, vaccine-associated CD4 TCRs spanned spike. A rise in Spike-specific TCR breadth and depth followed two AZD1222 doses. Donors in the cohort were predominantly white British and more often female, and clonal diversity was possibly underestimated.

The sample consisted of peripheral blood, taken on day 0 of AZD1222 vaccination. The chain has TRBV29-1 and TRBJ2-7; TRBD1 might be the D (6 bases). The receptor was isolated from an adult in good health. DNA for the CDR3: TGCAGCGTTGAGGGGACACCAAGCGGAACCTCCTACGAGCAGTACTTC. Translating gives CSVEGTPSGTSYEQYF.